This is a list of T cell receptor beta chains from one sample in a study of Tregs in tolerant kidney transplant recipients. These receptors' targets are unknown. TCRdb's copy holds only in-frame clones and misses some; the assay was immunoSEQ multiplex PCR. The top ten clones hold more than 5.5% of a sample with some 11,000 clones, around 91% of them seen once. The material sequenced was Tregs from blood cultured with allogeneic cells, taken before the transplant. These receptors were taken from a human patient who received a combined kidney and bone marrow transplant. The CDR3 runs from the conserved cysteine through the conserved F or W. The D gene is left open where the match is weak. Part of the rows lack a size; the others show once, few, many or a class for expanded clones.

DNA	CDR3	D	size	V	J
TGTGCCAGCTCACCGACCGGGACCGTAAGTTACAATGAGCAGTTCTTC	CASSPTGTVSYNEQFF	NA	NA	TRBV18	TRBJ2-1
TGTGCCAGCAGTTTATCGAACAGGGGGCAAGAGACCCAGTACTTC	CASSLSNRGQETQYF	TRBD1	NA	TRBV27	TRBJ2-5
TGTGCCTCGAAGTGGGGAGGGGCCTTCTCTGGAAACACCATATATTTT	CASKWGGAFSGNTIYF	NA	NA	TRBV5-5	TRBJ1-3
TGCAGCGTTAAAGCGGGCCTAAAGTACAATGAGCAGTTCTTC	CSVKAGLKYNEQFF	NA	NA	TRBV29-1	TRBJ2-1
TGTGCCAGCAGCCCGGGACTGGCCTCTGGAAACACCATATATTTT	CASSPGLASGNTIYF	NA	few	TRBV7-9	TRBJ1-3
TGCGCCAGCAGCCGACAGGGATTCGTGATTTCTGGAAACACCATATATTTT	CASSRQGFVISGNTIYF	TRBD1	NA	TRBV4-1	TRBJ1-3
TGCAGCGTTGATTTAACCGGGACAGGGATCCATGGCTACACCTTC	CSVDLTGTGIHGYTF	TRBD1	NA	TRBV29-1	TRBJ1-2
TGTGCCAGCAGCTCGGCTTCGGCGGGCGAGCAGTACTTC	CASSSASAGEQYF	NA	NA	TRBV7-2	TRBJ2-7
TGTGCCAGCAGCCGCGGCAGAAATCAGCCCCAGCATTTT	CASSRGRNQPQHF	NA	NA	TRBV5-6	TRBJ1-5
TGCAGTGCTAGGGTCACTGGCTACACCTTC	CSARVTGYTF	NA	few	TRBV20-1	TRBJ1-2
TGTGCCAGTCGACAGGGGGCTATCTCTGGGGCCAACGTCCTGACTTTC	CASRQGAISGANVLTF	TRBD1	NA	TRBV10-3	TRBJ2-6
TGTGCCAGCAGCCTCCTCACAGATACGCAGTATTTT	CASSLLTDTQYF	NA	NA	TRBV7-3	TRBJ2-3